This T cell receptor beta chain was identified during a study of T cell repertoires in cytomegalovirus infection. Study as a whole: CMV epitopes in the study were HLA-C-restricted (recently identified) and HLA-B-restricted (well studied). CMV infection and matching HLA type were both indicated by public TCR beta signatures.

Comment on this clonotype: Its antigen remains unidentified.

TCRdb processed the reads anew with MiXCR; each CDR3 protein has one entry. The sample lists more than 20,000 distinct CDR3 sequences, roughly 20% seen once, with about 90% in the top ten. J was trimmed by 6 bases and V by 4 bases; bases with no gene match: 8. The germline gives CDR1 LGHDT, CDR2 YNNKEL (reference sequence). CDR3 size: 14 residues. This rearrangement joins TRBV3-1 to TRBJ2-7, with TRBD1 matching over 8 bases. The starting material was CD8+ T cells from cultured PBMCs, obtained from culture after CMV antigen stimulation. The TCR sequence derives from a human donor in good health (CMV status not recorded). Some clones in this sample may be carry-over from other donors' samples. CDR3 coding DNA: TGTGCCAGCAGCCCTGGGGGACAGGTCGTCGAGCAGTACTTC. Translated: CASSPGGQVVEQYF.